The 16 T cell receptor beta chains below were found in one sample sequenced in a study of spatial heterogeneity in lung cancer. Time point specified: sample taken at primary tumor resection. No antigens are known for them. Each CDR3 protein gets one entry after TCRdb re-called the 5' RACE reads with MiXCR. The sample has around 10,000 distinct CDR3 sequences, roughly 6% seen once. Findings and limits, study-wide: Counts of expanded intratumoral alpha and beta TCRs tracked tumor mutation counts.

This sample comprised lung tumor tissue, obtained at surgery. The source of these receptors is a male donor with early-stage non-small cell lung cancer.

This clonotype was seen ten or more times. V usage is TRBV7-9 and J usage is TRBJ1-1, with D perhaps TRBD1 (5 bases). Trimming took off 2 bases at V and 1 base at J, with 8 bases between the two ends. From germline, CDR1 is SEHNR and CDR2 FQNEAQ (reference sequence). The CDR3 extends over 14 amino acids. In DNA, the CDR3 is TGTGCCAGCAGCTTACAGCAGGGGAACACTGAAGCTTTCTTT. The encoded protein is CASSLQQGNTEAFF.

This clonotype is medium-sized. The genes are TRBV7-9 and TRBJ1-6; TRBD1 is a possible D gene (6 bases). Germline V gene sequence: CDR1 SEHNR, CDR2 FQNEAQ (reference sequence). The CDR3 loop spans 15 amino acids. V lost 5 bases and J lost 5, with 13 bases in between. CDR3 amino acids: CASSHGRTDNSPLHF. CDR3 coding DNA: TGTGCCAGCAGCCACGGCAGGACAGATAATTCACCCCTCCACTTT.

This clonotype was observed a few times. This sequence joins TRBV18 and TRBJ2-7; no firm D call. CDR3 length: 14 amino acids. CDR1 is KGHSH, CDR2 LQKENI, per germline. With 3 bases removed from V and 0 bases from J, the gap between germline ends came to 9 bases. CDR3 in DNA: TGTGCCAGCTCACCCCCGGGCCTCTCCTACGAGCAGTACTTC. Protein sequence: CASSPPGLSYEQYF.

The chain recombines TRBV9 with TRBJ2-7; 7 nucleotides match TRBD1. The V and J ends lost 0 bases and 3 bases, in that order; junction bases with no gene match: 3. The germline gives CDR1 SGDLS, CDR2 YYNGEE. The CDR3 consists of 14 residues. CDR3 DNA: TGTGCCAGCAGCGTAGGACAGGGTTTCTACGAGCAGTACTTC. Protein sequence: CASSVGQGFYEQYF.

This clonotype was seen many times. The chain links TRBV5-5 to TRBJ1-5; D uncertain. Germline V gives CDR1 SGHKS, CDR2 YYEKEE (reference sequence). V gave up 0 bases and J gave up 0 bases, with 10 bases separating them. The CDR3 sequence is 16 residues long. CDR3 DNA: TGTGCCAGCAGCTTGGCCGGCGGAGATAGCAATCAGCCCCAGCATTTT. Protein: CASSLAGGDSNQPQHF.

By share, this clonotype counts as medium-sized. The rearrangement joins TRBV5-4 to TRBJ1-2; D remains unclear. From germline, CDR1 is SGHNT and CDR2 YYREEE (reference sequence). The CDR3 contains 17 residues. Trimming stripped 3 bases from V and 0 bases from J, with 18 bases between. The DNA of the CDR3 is TGTGCCAGCAGCTCTAGCCAATCGGGCCGAGCTAACTATGGCTACACCTTC. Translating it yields CASSSSQSGRANYGYTF.

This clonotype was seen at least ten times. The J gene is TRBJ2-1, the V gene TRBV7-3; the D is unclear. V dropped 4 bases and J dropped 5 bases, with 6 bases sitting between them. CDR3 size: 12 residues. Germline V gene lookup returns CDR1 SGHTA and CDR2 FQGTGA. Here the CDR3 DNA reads TGTGCCAGCAGCTCTGCTCACAATGAGCAGTTCTTC. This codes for CASSSAHNEQFF. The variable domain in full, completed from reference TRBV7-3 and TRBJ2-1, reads GAGVSQTPSNKVTEKGKYVELRCDPISGHTALYWYRQSLGQGPEFLIYFQGTGAADDSGLPNDRFFAVRPEGSVSTLKIQRTERGDSAVYLCASSSAHNEQFFGPGTRLTVL.

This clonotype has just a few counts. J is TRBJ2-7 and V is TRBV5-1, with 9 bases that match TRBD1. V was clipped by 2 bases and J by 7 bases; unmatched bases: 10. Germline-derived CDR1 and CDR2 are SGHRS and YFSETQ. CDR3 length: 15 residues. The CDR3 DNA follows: TGCGCCAGCAGCTTAGACCCAACAGGGGGCCGGGAGCAGTACTTC. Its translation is CASSLDPTGGREQYF.

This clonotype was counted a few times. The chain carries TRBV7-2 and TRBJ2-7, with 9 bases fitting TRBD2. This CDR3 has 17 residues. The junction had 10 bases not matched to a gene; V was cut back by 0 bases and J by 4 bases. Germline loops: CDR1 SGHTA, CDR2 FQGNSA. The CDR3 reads CASSLAVRRGGSYEQYF. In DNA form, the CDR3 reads TGTGCCAGCAGCTTAGCCGTACGGCGGGGGGGAAGTTACGAGCAGTACTTC.

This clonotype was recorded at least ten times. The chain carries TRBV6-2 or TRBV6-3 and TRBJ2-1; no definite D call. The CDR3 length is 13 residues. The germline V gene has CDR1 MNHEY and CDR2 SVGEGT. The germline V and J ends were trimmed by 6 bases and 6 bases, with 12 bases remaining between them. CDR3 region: CASSTRWANEQFF. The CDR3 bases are TGTGCCAGCAGCACGCGGTGGGCCAATGAGCAGTTCTTC.

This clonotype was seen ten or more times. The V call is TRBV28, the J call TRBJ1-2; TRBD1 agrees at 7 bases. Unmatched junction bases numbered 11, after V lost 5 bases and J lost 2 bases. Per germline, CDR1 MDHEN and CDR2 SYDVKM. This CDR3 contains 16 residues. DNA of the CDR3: TGTGCCAGCAGTGTTTCGTCCCACAGGGGAAACTATGGCTACACCTTC. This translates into CASSVSSHRGNYGYTF.

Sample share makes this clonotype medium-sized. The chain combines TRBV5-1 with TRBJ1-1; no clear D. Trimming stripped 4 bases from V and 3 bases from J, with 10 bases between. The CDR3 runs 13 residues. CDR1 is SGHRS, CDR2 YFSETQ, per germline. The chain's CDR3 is CASSRLGDTEAFF. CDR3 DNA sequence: TGCGCCAGCAGCAGGCTAGGAGACACTGAAGCTTTCTTT. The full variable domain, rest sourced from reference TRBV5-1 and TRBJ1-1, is KAGVTQTPRYLIKTRGQQVTLSCSPISGHRSVSWYQQTPGQGLQFLFEYFSETQRNKGNFPGRFSGRQFSNSRSEMNVSTLELGDSALYLCASSRLGDTEAFFGQGTRLTVV.

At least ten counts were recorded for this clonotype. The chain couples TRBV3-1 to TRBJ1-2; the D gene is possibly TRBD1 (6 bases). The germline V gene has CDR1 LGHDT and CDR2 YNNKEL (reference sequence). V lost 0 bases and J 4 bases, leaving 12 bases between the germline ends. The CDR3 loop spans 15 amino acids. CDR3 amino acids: CASSQDQTGFYGYTF. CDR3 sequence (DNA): TGTGCCAGCAGCCAAGATCAGACAGGCTTCTATGGCTACACCTTC.

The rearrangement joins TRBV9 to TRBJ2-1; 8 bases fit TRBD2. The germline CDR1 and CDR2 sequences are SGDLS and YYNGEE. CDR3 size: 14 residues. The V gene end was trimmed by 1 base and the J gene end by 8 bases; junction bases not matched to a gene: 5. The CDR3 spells CASSVTIAGYEQFF. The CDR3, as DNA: TGTGCCAGCAGCGTAACGATAGCGGGGTATGAGCAGTTCTTC. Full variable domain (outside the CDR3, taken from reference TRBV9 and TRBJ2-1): DSGVTQTPKHLITATGQRVTLRCSPRSGDLSVYWYQQSLDQGLQFLIQYYNGEERAKGNILERFSAQQFPDLHSELNLSSLELGDSALYFCASSVTIAGYEQFFGPGTRLTVL.

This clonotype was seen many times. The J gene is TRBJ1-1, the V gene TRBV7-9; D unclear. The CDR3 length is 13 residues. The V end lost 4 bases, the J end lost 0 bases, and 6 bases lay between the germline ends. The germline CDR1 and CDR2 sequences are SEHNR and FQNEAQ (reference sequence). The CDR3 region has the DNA TGTGCCAGCAGCTACACACTGAACACTGAAGCTTTCTTT. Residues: CASSYTLNTEAFF.

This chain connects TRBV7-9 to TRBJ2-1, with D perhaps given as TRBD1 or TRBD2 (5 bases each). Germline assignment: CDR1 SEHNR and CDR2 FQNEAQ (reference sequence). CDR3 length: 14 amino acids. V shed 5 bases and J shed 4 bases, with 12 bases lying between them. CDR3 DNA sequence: TGTGCCAGCAGCCCCCCAGGGACGTACAATGAGCAGTTCTTC. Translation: CASSPPGTYNEQFF.